The 15 T cell receptor beta chains in this list originate from one sample, sequenced in a study of cytotoxic CD8 clonotypes in ibrutinib-treated CLL. Using immunoSEQ multiplex PCR, the repertoire was profiled, and TCRdb retains in-frame clones only, with some absent. The sample has 250,000 to 350,000 clones; about 72% are singletons. This sample comprised PBMCs, obtained at disease progression, from a patient treated with ibrutinib. These receptors came from a human donor with chronic lymphocytic leukemia.

This chain links TRBV5-1 with TRBJ2-5, with 7 bases matching TRBD1. V lost 2 bases, J lost 4 bases, and 2 bases stayed unmatched. CDR3 length equals 13 residues. CDR1 is SGHRS and CDR2 is YFSETQ in the germline V gene. This chain's CDR3 is CASSFGTAETQYF. The CDR3 region has the DNA TGCGCCAGCAGCTTTGGGACAGCAGAGACCCAGTACTTC.

The chain is built from TRBV19 and TRBJ2-2; D is unresolved. The CDR3 runs 14 residues. V was pared by 3 bases and J by 1 base, with 6 bases between. Germline CDR1 and CDR2: LNHDA and SQIVND (reference sequence). The DNA of the CDR3 is TGTGCCAGTAGTATCGGGTGGAACACCGGGGAGCTGTTTTTT. This encodes CASSIGWNTGELFF.

The chain combines TRBV5-6 with TRBJ1-1; D remains ambiguous. Germline V gives CDR1 SGHDT, CDR2 YYEEEE. CDR3 size: 14 residues. V was cut by 4 bases and J by 1 base, with 11 bases left in between. The CDR3 region has the DNA TGTGCCAGCAGCCTTACAATATCGAACACTGAAGCTTTCTTT. Its translation is CASSLTISNTEAFF.

The chain couples TRBV19 to TRBJ1-5; no definite D call. CDR1 and CDR2 (germline): LNHDA, SQIVND (reference sequence). The CDR3 covers 14 residues. Trimming cost V 3 bases and J 5 bases, with 11 bases left between them. Written as DNA, the CDR3 is TGTGCCAGTAGTATCGCCTCCGTGGATCAGCCCCAGCATTTT. This codes for CASSIASVDQPQHF.

The J gene is TRBJ1-2, the V gene TRBV6-4, with D perhaps TRBD1 (5 bases). V lost 5 bases to trimming and J lost 6 bases, with 19 bases between them. This CDR3 contains 15 residues. Germline assignment: CDR1 MRHNA and CDR2 SNTAGT. Here the CDR3 reads CASSYPWQGTDGYTF. Written as DNA, the CDR3 is TGTGCCAGCAGTTACCCCTGGCAGGGCACGGATGGCTACACCTTC.

The genes are TRBV21-1 and TRBJ2-7; the table's D call of TRBD2 was not tested on the DNA. TRBV21-1 is a pseudogene segment. This CDR3 has 12 amino acids. The CDR3 sequence is CASSTWKEVQYF. In DNA form, the CDR3 reads TGTGCCAGCAGCACCTGGAAGGAGGTGCAGTACTTC.

The J gene is TRBJ2-1, the V gene TRBV6-5; D unclear. Trimming shortened V by 6 bases and J by 5 bases, and 14 bases separated the two germline ends. Germline V gene lookup returns CDR1 MNHEY and CDR2 SVGAGI. The CDR3 runs to 14 residues. This CDR3 is CASSPLGFHNEQFF. In DNA, the CDR3 is TGTGCCAGCAGCCCCTTAGGGTTCCACAATGAGCAGTTCTTC.

The CDR3 protein is CASSQVPTGGYEQYF. DNA for the CDR3: TGCGCCAGCAGCCAAGTCCCGACAGGGGGCTACGAGCAGTACTTC. V usage is TRBV4-1 and J usage is TRBJ2-7, with 9 bases fitting TRBD1. This CDR3 comprises 15 residues. The V gene end was trimmed by 1 base and the J gene end by 3 bases; junction bases not matched to a gene: 4. CDR1 is MGHRA, CDR2 YSYEKL, per germline.

The V call is TRBV7-8, the J call TRBJ2-1, with no clear D. Germline CDR1 is SGHVS and CDR2 is FQNEAQ. CDR3 length equals 14 residues. Between the trimmed V and J ends, which lost 3 bases and 8 bases, there was a span of 14 bases. This CDR3 is CASSLGIRRDEQFF. Written as DNA, the CDR3 is TGTGCCAGCAGCTTGGGTATTCGCCGGGATGAGCAGTTCTTC.

CDR3: CASSVVGGQGNYGYTF. For the CDR3, the DNA is TGTGCCAGCAGCGTAGTCGGGGGACAGGGCAACTATGGCTACACCTTC. This chain links TRBV9 with TRBJ1-2; 9 positions match TRBD1. Per germline, CDR1 SGDLS and CDR2 YYNGEE. The CDR3 has 16 residues. Trimming cost V 0 bases and J 2 bases; bases outside gene matches: 5.

The rearrangement uses TRBV10-3 and TRBJ2-1; 7 nucleotides line up with TRBD2. Germline V gene sequence: CDR1 ENHRY, CDR2 SYGVKD. Germline trimming cut 5 bases from V and 1 base from J; bases unmatched to any gene: 8. The CDR3 sequence is 16 residues long. The CDR3 DNA follows: TGTGCCATCAGTTTACCACCGGGGGGTTCCTACAATGAGCAGTTCTTC. Translation: CAISLPPGGSYNEQFF.

This sequence joins TRBV6-5 and TRBJ2-1, with D perhaps matching TRBD2 (6 bases). CDR1 and CDR2 from the germline V gene are MNHEY and SVGAGI. This CDR3 has 16 residues. The V and J ends lost 0 bases and 2 bases respectively, with 11 bases between them. CDR3 protein: CASSYSRSGAYNEQFF. The CDR3 DNA follows: TGTGCCAGCAGTTACTCGAGGTCGGGGGCCTACAATGAGCAGTTCTTC.

The V gene is TRBV19, the J gene TRBJ1-6; D uncertain. Germline CDR1 reads LNHDA; CDR2 reads SQIVND (reference sequence). V lost 2 bases and J 5 bases, leaving 4 bases between the germline ends. The CDR3 runs 13 residues. The CDR3 DNA is TGTGCCAGTAGTATAACGGATAATTCACCCCTCCACTTT. Protein sequence: CASSITDNSPLHF.

The chain carries TRBV13 and TRBJ2-1; the match to TRBD1 covers 8 bases. Trimming cost V 6 bases and J 6 bases; bases outside gene matches: 7. CDR3 length: 14 amino acids. From germline, CDR1 is PRHDT and CDR2 FYEKMQ (reference sequence). CDR3 sequence reads: CASRARGRTNEQFF. The CDR3 DNA sequence: TGTGCCAGCAGGGCCAGGGGGCGAACCAATGAGCAGTTCTTC.

The chain employs TRBV7-6 and TRBJ2-2; possibly TRBD2 for D (6 bases). With 8 bases removed from V and 4 bases from J, the gap between germline ends came to 14 bases. In germline, CDR1 is SGHVS, CDR2 FNYEAQ. There are 14 residues in the CDR3. The CDR3 region has the DNA TGTGCCAGCGGGGTAGCGGCTAGCACCGGGGAGCTGTTTTTT. This translates into CASGVAASTGELFF.